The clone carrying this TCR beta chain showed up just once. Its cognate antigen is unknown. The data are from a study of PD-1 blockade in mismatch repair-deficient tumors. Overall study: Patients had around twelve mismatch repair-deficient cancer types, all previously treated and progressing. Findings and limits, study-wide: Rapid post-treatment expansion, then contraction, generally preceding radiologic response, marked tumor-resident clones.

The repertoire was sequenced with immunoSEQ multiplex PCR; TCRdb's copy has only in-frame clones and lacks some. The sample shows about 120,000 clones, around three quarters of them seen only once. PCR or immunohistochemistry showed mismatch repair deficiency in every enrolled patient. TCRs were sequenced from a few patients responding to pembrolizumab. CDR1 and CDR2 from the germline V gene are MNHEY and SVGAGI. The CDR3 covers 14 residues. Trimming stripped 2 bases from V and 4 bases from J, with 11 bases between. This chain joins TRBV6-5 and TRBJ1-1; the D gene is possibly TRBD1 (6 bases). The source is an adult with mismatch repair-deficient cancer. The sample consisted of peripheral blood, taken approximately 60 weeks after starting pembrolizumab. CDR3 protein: CASSYTGRPTEAFF. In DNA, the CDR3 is TGTGCCAGCAGTTACACAGGGCGGCCCACTGAAGCTTTCTTT.